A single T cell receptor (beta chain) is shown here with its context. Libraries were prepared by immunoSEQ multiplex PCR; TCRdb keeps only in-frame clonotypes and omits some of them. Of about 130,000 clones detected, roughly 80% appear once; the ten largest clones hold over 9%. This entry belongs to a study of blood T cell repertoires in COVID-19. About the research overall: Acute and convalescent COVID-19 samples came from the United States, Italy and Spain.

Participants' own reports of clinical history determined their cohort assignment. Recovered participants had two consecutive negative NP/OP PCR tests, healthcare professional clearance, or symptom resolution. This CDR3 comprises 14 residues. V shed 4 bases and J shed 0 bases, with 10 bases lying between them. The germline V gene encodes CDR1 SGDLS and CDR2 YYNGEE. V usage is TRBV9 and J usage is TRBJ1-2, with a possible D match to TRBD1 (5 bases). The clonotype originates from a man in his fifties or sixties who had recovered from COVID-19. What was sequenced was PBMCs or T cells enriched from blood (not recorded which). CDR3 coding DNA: TGTGCCAGCAGCACGACAGACACTAACTATGGCTACACCTTC. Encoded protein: CASSTTDTNYGYTF.